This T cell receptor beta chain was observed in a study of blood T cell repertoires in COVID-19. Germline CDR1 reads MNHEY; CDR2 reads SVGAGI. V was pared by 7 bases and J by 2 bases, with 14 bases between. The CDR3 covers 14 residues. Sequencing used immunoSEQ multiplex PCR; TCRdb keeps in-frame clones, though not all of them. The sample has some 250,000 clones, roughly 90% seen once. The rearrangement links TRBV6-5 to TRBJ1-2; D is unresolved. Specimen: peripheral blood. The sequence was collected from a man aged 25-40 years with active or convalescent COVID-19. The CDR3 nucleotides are TGTGCCAGCATCCCAGCCGGGAGGAACTATGGCTACACCTTC. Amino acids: CASIPAGRNYGYTF.